The 29 T cell receptor beta chains listed next were all sequenced from one sample in a study of shared clonotypes between healthy human individuals (TCRdb year 2020). CD8 naive samples were obtained by positive selection for CCR7 among CD45RO-negative cells, yielding a CD45RA+CCR7+ population from which TemRA cells were excluded. The protocol used for the library was the immunoSEQ multiplex PCR assay. The source is immuneACCESS, and TCRdb retained only in-frame sequences with V and J called. Part of the clones is not carried over; for the studies checked, unresolved V genes explain less than half of this, and the remainder is unexplained. The sample profile shows about 2.1 million clones; 85% to 95% of them were found once. The ten most abundant clones make up roughly 1.7% of the sample. The sequencing input was naive CD8+ T cells from PBMCs. The sample's cell subset or site label, in plain terms: CD45RA+CCR7+. These receptors were collected from a man in his late teens or twenties in good health. Some clones in this sample may be carry-over from other donors' samples.

The rearrangement uses TRBV27 and TRBJ2-2; D gene unclear. In germline, CDR1 is MNHEY, CDR2 SMNVEV (reference sequence). The V and J ends lost 8 bases and 7 bases respectively, with 8 bases between them. CDR3 length equals 11 residues. The CDR3 spells CASYHGGELFF. The DNA for the CDR3 is TGTGCCAGCTACCACGGCGGGGAGCTGTTTTTT.

About this clone itself: The sample holds other DNA sequences that translate to the same CDR3. The V call is TRBV28, the J call TRBJ2-7; the match to TRBD2 covers 10 bases. The CDR3 length is 15 residues. The V gene end was trimmed by 1 base and the J gene end by 2 bases; junction bases not matched to a gene: 2. CDR1 MDHEN and CDR2 SYDVKM come from the germline V gene. CDR3 amino acids: CASSLSSGRAYEQYF. In nucleotides, the CDR3 is TGTGCCAGCAGTTTATCAAGCGGGAGGGCCTACGAGCAGTACTTC. Full variable domain (remainder filled in from reference TRBV28 and TRBJ2-7): DVKVTQSSRYLVKRTGEKVFLECVQDMDHENMFWYRQDPGLGLRLIYFSYDVKMKEKGDIPEGYSVSREKKERFSLILESASTNQTSMYLCASSLSSGRAYEQYFGPGTRLTVT.

The chain links TRBV6-6 to TRBJ1-2, with 7 bases matching TRBD1. V lost 6 bases and J lost 4; bases outside the gene matches: 5. In germline, CDR1 is MNHNY, CDR2 SVGAGI (reference sequence). This CDR3 has 13 amino acids. CDR3 region: CASSPGTVYGYTF. CDR3 sequence (DNA): TGTGCCAGCAGCCCCGGGACAGTCTATGGCTACACCTTC.

The chain joins TRBV5-8 to TRBJ2-1; 10 nucleotides align to TRBD2. Looked up from germline, CDR1 is SGHTS and CDR2 is YDEGEE. CDR3 length: 15 amino acids. V trimming: 7 bases; J trimming: 0 bases; junction bases outside the gene matches: 4. CDR3 protein: CASASSGSSYNEQFF. DNA for the CDR3: TGTGCCAGCGCCTCTAGCGGGAGCTCCTACAATGAGCAGTTCTTC.

The V and J genes are TRBV2 and TRBJ1-2; 7 nucleotides agree with TRBD1. This CDR3 contains 16 residues. Germline V gene lookup returns CDR1 SNHLY and CDR2 FYNNEI. V lost 5 bases and J lost 2; bases outside the gene matches: 11. In DNA form, the CDR3 reads TGTGCCAGCAGTTACCCCCGGGACAGCAACAACTATGGCTACACCTTC. This gives the protein CASSYPRDSNNYGYTF.

V is TRBV5-8 and J is TRBJ1-5; D remains unclear. Germline V gives CDR1 SGHTS, CDR2 YDEGEE. V was pared by 1 base and J by 2 bases, with 10 bases between. This CDR3 region has 15 residues. CDR3 sequence: CASSLKLGRNQPQHF. The CDR3 DNA reads TGTGCCAGCAGCTTGAAACTGGGTCGCAATCAGCCCCAGCATTTT.

With respect to this clone: The same CDR3 is also encoded by other DNA sequences in this sample. The V gene is TRBV27, the J gene TRBJ2-1; D might be TRBD1 (6 bases). Germline CDR1 MNHEY, CDR2 SMNVEV (reference sequence). The CDR3 loop spans 14 amino acids. V was trimmed by 6 bases and J by 2 bases, leaving 11 bases between them. The CDR3 reads CASSLGTPYNEQFF. As DNA, the CDR3 is TGTGCCAGCAGCCTCGGGACACCCTACAATGAGCAGTTCTTC.

This clone showed up just a few times. Being one base from a much bigger clone, this may be a read error. DNA for the CDR3: TGTGCCAGCAGTGACAGGAACACCGGGGAGCTGTTTTTT. Translated, it gives CASSDRNTGELFF. The V call is TRBV6-4, the J call TRBJ2-2; no firm D call. There are 13 residues in the CDR3. Trimming cost V 2 bases and J 1 base, with 2 bases left between them. Germline V lookup: CDR1 MRHNA, CDR2 SNTAGT.

Regarding this clone: This sample includes further DNA sequences coding for the same CDR3. This chain links TRBV25-1 with TRBJ2-3; no clear D gene. The V gene lost 4 bases and the J gene lost 2 bases, with 10 bases spanning the gap. Per the germline V gene, CDR1 is MGHDK and CDR2 is SYGVNS. CDR3 length equals 14 residues. CDR3 residues: CASSARSYTDTQYF. CDR3 nucleotide sequence: TGTGCCAGCAGTGCCAGGTCGTACACAGATACGCAGTATTTT. Variable domain in full (rest from reference TRBV25-1 and TRBJ2-3): EADIYQTPRYLVIGTGKKITLECSQTMGHDKMYWYQQDPGMELHLIHYSYGVNSTEKGDLSSESTVSRIRTEHFPLTLESARPSHTSQYLCASSARSYTDTQYFGPGTRLTVL.

This clone appeared a few times. Other nucleotide sequences from this sample produce the same CDR3. V usage is TRBV28 and J usage is TRBJ1-3; D is unclear. This CDR3 spans 12 amino acids. V was shortened by 2 bases and J by 4 bases, with 3 bases between the two germline ends. Germline CDR1 is MDHEN and CDR2 is SYDVKM. The CDR3 loop is CASSLIGNTIYF. CDR3 DNA: TGTGCCAGCAGTTTAATCGGAAACACCATATATTTT.

This clone was recorded only once. J is TRBJ2-3 and V is TRBV15; tentative D call: TRBD2 (5 bases). This CDR3 region has 12 residues. The germline V gene encodes CDR1 LNHNV and CDR2 YYDKDF (reference sequence). The germline V and J ends were trimmed by 5 bases and 6 bases, with 9 bases remaining between them. Here the CDR3 DNA reads TGTGCCACCAGCCCTTTAGCGGATACGCAGTATTTT. The encoded protein is CATSPLADTQYF.

The genes are TRBV10-3 and TRBJ2-5, with D unclear. The CDR3 has 13 amino acids. CDR1 and CDR2 from the germline V gene are ENHRY and SYGVKD. Trimming stripped 3 bases from V and 2 bases from J, with 7 bases between. CDR3 nucleotides: TGTGCCATCAGTGACAGCAGACAAGAGACCCAGTACTTC. It yields the protein CAISDSRQETQYF.

V is TRBV5-1 and J is TRBJ2-1, with 11 nucleotides matching TRBD1. V dropped 3 bases and J dropped 8; count of bases not matched to a gene: 7. This CDR3 is built from 15 residues. The germline CDR1 and CDR2 sequences are SGHRS and YFSETQ. The CDR3 spells CASSSDRGLLDEQFF. The CDR3 region has the DNA TGCGCCAGCAGCTCGGACAGGGGGCTTCTAGATGAGCAGTTCTTC.

The chain combines TRBV28 with TRBJ2-1; 8 bases match TRBD2. The V gene end was trimmed by 6 bases and the J gene end by 0 bases; junction bases not matched to a gene: 4. Germline CDR1 and CDR2: MDHEN and SYDVKM. The CDR3 runs 15 residues. CDR3 residues: CASRTTSGSYNEQFF. The CDR3 nucleotides read TGTGCCAGCAGGACCACTAGCGGCTCCTACAATGAGCAGTTCTTC.

Written as DNA, the CDR3 is TGTGCCAGCAGGCCGACAGGGACGAGCAATCAGCCCCAGCATTTT. Protein product: CASRPTGTSNQPQHF. The chain uses TRBV28 and TRBJ1-5, with 7 bases aligning to TRBD1. Per germline, CDR1 MDHEN and CDR2 SYDVKM. The CDR3 contains 15 residues. Trimming cost V 6 bases and J 1 base; bases outside gene matches: 6.

The rearrangement uses TRBV7-9 and TRBJ2-5, with a tentative D call TRBD1 (6 bases). The end of the DNA aligns better with TRBJ2-7, so the J call may be wrong. Germline V lookup: CDR1 SEHNR, CDR2 FQNEAQ (reference sequence). This CDR3 spans 14 amino acids. CDR3 coding DNA: TGTGCCAGCAGCGCACAGGGCTACTCCTACGAGCAGTACTTC. It yields the protein CASSAQGYSYEQYF.

The chain couples TRBV6-1 to TRBJ1-4; D gene unclear. This CDR3 contains 15 residues. The germline CDR1 and CDR2 sequences are MNHNS and SASEGT. Trimming stripped 5 bases from V and 8 bases from J, with 18 bases between. DNA of the CDR3: TGTGCCAGCAGTCCGGTGGGAGTCCGCAGGGAAAAACTGTTTTTT. Translated: CASSPVGVRREKLFF.

This clone was recorded once. The rearrangement links TRBV9 to TRBJ2-2; TRBD1 or TRBD2 may be the D gene (6 bases each). V was cut by 4 bases and J by 0 bases, with 16 bases left in between. The CDR3 sequence is 17 residues long. Germline V gene sequence: CDR1 SGDLS, CDR2 YYNGEE. CDR3 region: CASSPRQGTPNTGELFF. The CDR3 DNA is TGTGCCAGCAGCCCCCGGCAGGGGACTCCGAACACCGGGGAGCTGTTTTTT.

The V call is TRBV28, the J call TRBJ2-5; 9 nucleotides match TRBD1. J lost 1 base, V lost 6 bases, and 6 bases had no gene match. CDR3 length: 15 residues. Germline-derived CDR1 and CDR2 are MDHEN and SYDVKM. The CDR3: CASSPGQGPQETQYF. The CDR3 DNA reads as TGTGCCAGCAGCCCGGGACAGGGACCCCAAGAGACCCAGTACTTC. The variable domain in full, completed from reference TRBV28 and TRBJ2-5, reads DVKVTQSSRYLVKRTGEKVFLECVQDMDHENMFWYRQDPGLGLRLIYFSYDVKMKEKGDIPEGYSVSREKKERFSLILESASTNQTSMYLCASSPGQGPQETQYFGPGTRLLVL.

The chain links TRBV19 to TRBJ2-1; D is possibly TRBD1 (6 bases). The CDR3 has 13 residues. Trimming left V 6 bases short and J 6 bases short, with 12 bases between. Looked up from germline, CDR1 is LNHDA and CDR2 is SQIVND (reference sequence). The CDR3 DNA follows: TGTGCCAGTAGACCAGGGGTGGGCAATGAGCAGTTCTTC. Residues: CASRPGVGNEQFF. Based on the CDR3 plus reference TRBV19 and TRBJ2-1, the full variable domain is DGGITQSPKYLFRKEGQNVTLSCEQNLNHDAMYWYRQDPGQGLRLIYYSQIVNDFQKGDIAEGYSVSREKKESFPLTVTSAQKNPTAFYLCASRPGVGNEQFFGPGTRLTVL.

V is TRBV25-1 and J is TRBJ2-3, with unresolved D. Germline CDR1 and CDR2: MGHDK and SYGVNS. With 2 bases removed from V and 0 bases from J, the gap between germline ends came to 15 bases. This CDR3 comprises 17 residues. The CDR3 DNA reads TGTGCCAGCAGTGAAAGACTTATGGCTACTAGCACAGATACGCAGTATTTT. Amino acid sequence: CASSERLMATSTDTQYF.

The rearrangement links TRBV16 to TRBJ1-3; D remains unclear. The CDR3 is made up of 16 amino acids. Germline CDR1 is KGHSY and CDR2 is FQNENV. The V end lost 4 bases, the J end lost 3 bases, and 16 bases lay between the germline ends. The CDR3 DNA follows: TGTGCCAGCAGCCGAGGCCCGGGGAATGGTGGAAACACCATATATTTT. Amino acid sequence: CASSRGPGNGGNTIYF.

The V call is TRBV29-1, the J call TRBJ1-2; tentatively, D is TRBD1 (6 bases). This CDR3 region has 15 residues. Trimming took 0 bases from V and 1 from J, leaving 12 bases between them. CDR1 and CDR2 (germline): SQVTM, ANQGSEA. The CDR3 DNA reads TGCAGCGTTGAAGAATTTGGGGGCCATAACTATGGCTACACCTTC. Translating gives CSVEEFGGHNYGYTF.

The chain joins TRBV1 to TRBJ1-4. TRBV1 is tagged as a pseudogene. The CDR3 covers 17 residues. CDR3 sequence: CTSSQGGNTAANEKLFF. CDR3 in DNA: TGCACCAGCAGCCAAGGGGGGAATACGGCTGCTAATGAAAAACTGTTTTTT.

This clone was counted once. This chain connects TRBV19 to TRBJ1-1; D possibly corresponds to TRBD1 (5 bases). This CDR3 contains 14 residues. V was clipped by 5 bases and J by 4 bases, with 14 bases between them. Germline loops: CDR1 LNHDA, CDR2 SQIVND (reference sequence). The CDR3 DNA is TGTGCCAGTAGTCTCGGACACCCGAGCACTGAAGCTTTCTTT. The encoded protein is CASSLGHPSTEAFF.

The chain is built from TRBV29-1 and TRBJ2-1, with 12 bases aligning to TRBD2. The CDR3 covers 14 residues. Germline assignment: CDR1 SQVTM and CDR2 ANQGSEA. After removal of 4 bases from V and 6 bases from J, the junction contained 4 bases not matched to a gene. This chain's CDR3 is CSVVGLAGFNEQFF. The CDR3 nucleotides are TGCAGCGTTGTCGGACTAGCGGGATTCAATGAGCAGTTCTTC.

J is TRBJ2-3 and V is TRBV4-1; TRBD2 might be the D (6 bases). Per the germline V gene, CDR1 is MGHRA and CDR2 is YSYEKL. The CDR3 has 13 residues. V lost 2 bases to trimming and J lost 10 bases, with 13 bases between them. This chain's CDR3 is CASSQPIRDSQYF. CDR3 coding DNA: TGCGCCAGCAGCCAACCTATCCGGGACTCGCAGTATTTT.

The gene calls are TRBV2 and TRBJ1-1, with D maybe TRBD1 (5 bases). This CDR3 has 16 amino acids. Germline lookup yields CDR1 SNHLY and CDR2 FYNNEI. Trimming left V 1 base short and J 0 bases short, with 12 bases between. The CDR3 sequence is CASSEVGRTLNTEAFF. CDR3 DNA: TGTGCCAGCAGTGAAGTGGGGAGGACATTGAACACTGAAGCTTTCTTT.

The chain combines TRBV7-9 with TRBJ1-2; a weak D match, TRBD1 (6 bases). The V end lost 5 bases, the J end lost 0 bases, and 16 bases lay between the germline ends. The CDR3 has 16 amino acids. In germline, CDR1 is SEHNR, CDR2 FQNEAQ (reference sequence). CDR3 region: CASSVEGGRTNYGYTF. The CDR3 DNA reads as TGTGCCAGCAGCGTGGAGGGGGGCCGGACTAACTATGGCTACACCTTC.